This T cell receptor (beta chain) was captured in a study of blood T cell repertoires in COVID-19. On the study more broadly: From the United States, Italy and Spain came samples of acute and convalescent COVID-19.

This clone occurred once. The CDR3 runs to 15 residues. V lost 2 bases, J lost 4 bases, and 8 bases stayed unmatched. CDR1 and CDR2 (germline): MNHEY, SMNVEV (reference sequence). Clones were read by immunoSEQ multiplex PCR, and TCRdb kept only the in-frame ones, dropping some. The top ten clones hold 1.5% to 2% of a sample with fewer than 600,000 clones, around 89% of them seen once. Assignments of participants to cohorts depended upon their own reported clinical history. This clonotype originated in a woman aged 40 to 49 who had recovered from COVID-19. Sequenced input: PBMCs or T cells enriched from blood (not recorded which). The chain has TRBV27 and TRBJ2-7; TRBD1 aligns across 7 bases. CDR3 coding DNA: TGTGCCAGCAGTTTAAGAGGGGGCGTCGGTTACGAGCAGTACTTC. Translating it yields CASSLRGGVGYEQYF.